This is a list of T cell receptor beta chains from one sample in a study of T cells in Graves' hyperthyroidism and ophthalmopathy. Via MiXCR, TCRdb re-called the multiplex PCR reads, giving one row per CDR3 protein. The top ten hold 3% to 4% of the sample, which has hundreds of thousands of distinct CDR3 sequences, roughly 15% seen once. Sample: blood. These TCRs come from a woman aged 25 to 39 with Graves' hyperthyroidism. Both conserved end residues are part of each CDR3. D genes are given only for firm matches. Only part of the rows carry a size: once, few, many, or a class if the clone is expanded.

d_gene,abundance,j_gene,v_gene,CDR3aa,CDR3nt
TRBD1,once,TRBJ2-1,TRBV19,CASSISQTGHEQFF,TGTGCCAGTAGTATAAGCCAGACAGGGCATGAGCAGTTCTTC
TRBD2,many,TRBJ2-1,TRBV20-1,CSVGTSGYNEQFF,TGCAGTGTTGGGACTAGCGGTTACAATGAGCAGTTCTTC
TRBD2,-,TRBJ2-1,TRBV29-1,CSFPSGAYNEQFF,TGCAGCTTCCCTAGCGGCGCCTACAATGAGCAGTTCTTC
-,few,TRBJ2-2,TRBV29-1,CSAREGGGELFF,TGCAGCGCTCGCGAGGGGGGCGGGGAGCTGTTTTTT
-,few,TRBJ2-2,TRBV7-2,CARKGGVSTGELFF,TGTGCCCGAAAAGGGGGAGTGAGCACCGGGGAGCTGTTTTTT
-,few,TRBJ2-2,TRBV6-1,CASSYFRANTGELFF,TGTGCCAGCAGTTATTTTCGAGCGAACACCGGGGAGCTGTTTTTT
TRBD1,-,TRBJ1-1,TRBV20-1,CSAGTGVWSTEAFF,TGCAGTGCTGGGACAGGGGTTTGGAGCACTGAAGCTTTCTTT
TRBD1,-,TRBJ2-7,TRBV7-9,CASSWPVQGSSYEQYF,TGTGCCAGCAGCTGGCCGGTACAGGGGAGCTCCTACGAGCAGTACTTC
TRBD2,many,TRBJ2-1,TRBV28,CASSLSLAGGLYNEQFF,TGTGCCAGCAGTTTATCTTTAGCGGGAGGGTTGTACAATGAGCAGTTCTTC
TRBD1,-,TRBJ2-7,TRBV29-1,CSAVGTVTPYEQYF,TGCAGCGCCGTGGGGACAGTTACGCCCTACGAGCAGTACTTC
-,few,TRBJ1-1,TRBV10-3,CAISDPGSNTEAFF,TGTGCCATCAGTGATCCAGGGTCGAACACTGAAGCTTTCTTT
-,-,TRBJ2-1,TRBV13,CASNLEAGEQFF,TGTGCCAGCAACTTAGAGGCTGGCGAGCAGTTCTTC
TRBD2,many,TRBJ2-3,TRBV20-1,CSAREFGLGYADTQYF,TGCAGTGCTAGAGAGTTCGGACTAGGATATGCAGATACGCAGTATTTT
-,few,TRBJ2-3,TRBV9,CASSAQSTDTQYF,TGTGCCAGCAGCGCCCAGAGCACAGATACGCAGTATTTT
-,few,TRBJ2-6,TRBV9,CASSVEVGGSGANVLTF,TGTGCCAGCAGCGTAGAGGTAGGGGGCTCTGGGGCCAACGTCCTGACTTTC
TRBD1,many,TRBJ2-7,TRBV3-1,CASSHLRAGQVYEQYF,TGTGCCAGCAGCCACCTTAGGGCGGGACAGGTATACGAGCAGTACTTC
-,many,TRBJ2-7,TRBV3-1,CASSQVPAGLYEQYF,TGTGCCAGCAGCCAAGTACCAGCGGGCCTCTACGAGCAGTACTTC
-,few,TRBJ1-3,TRBV7-2,CASSRTGPRSRTSGNTIYF,TGTGCCAGCAGCAGAACGGGACCCCGCTCCCGGACTTCTGGAAACACCATATATTTT
-,-,TRBJ2-7,TRBV20-1,CSARTFRLSSYEQYF,TGCAGTGCTAGAACTTTTCGGTTGAGCTCCTACGAGCAGTACTTC
-,many,TRBJ2-2,TRBV3-1,CASSQARGTGELFF,TGTGCCAGCAGCCAAGCCAGGGGCACCGGGGAGCTGTTTTTT
TRBD2,few,TRBJ2-3,TRBV9,CASSADRTSGRDTQYF,TGTGCCAGCAGCGCAGACCGGACTAGCGGGAGAGATACGCAGTATTTT
-,many,TRBJ2-1,TRBV7-9,CASSLGRREQFF,TGTGCCAGCAGCTTGGGCCGACGTGAGCAGTTCTTC
TRBD2,-,TRBJ2-1,TRBV5-1,CASTLSGVREGLLFF,TGCGCCAGCACCCTGTCTGGTGTCCGGGAGGGCCTTTTGTTCTTC
-,many,TRBJ2-1,TRBV7-8,CASSSRIDEQFF,TGTGCCAGCAGCTCCCGGATCGATGAGCAGTTCTTC
-,-,TRBJ2-3,TRBV20-1,CSARTPPGTTDTQYF,TGCAGTGCCAGGACCCCTCCCGGGACCACAGATACGCAGTATTTT
-,few,TRBJ2-5,TRBV18,CASSGERQETQYF,TGTGCCAGCTCAGGGGAGCGCCAGGAGACCCAGTACTTC
TRBD2,many,TRBJ2-6,TRBV12-3/TRBV12-4,CASSSGTSGRPGANVLTF,TGTGCCAGCAGTTCAGGGACTAGCGGGAGGCCAGGGGCCAACGTCCTGACTTTC
-,few,TRBJ2-5,TRBV13,CASSQGGDSHGYQETQYF,TGTGCCAGCAGTCAGGGGGGGGACAGCCATGGGTACCAAGAGACCCAGTACTTC
-,few,TRBJ2-5,TRBV7-3,CASSPGIADQETQYF,TGTGCCAGCAGCCCAGGGATAGCCGATCAAGAGACCCAGTACTTC
-,many,TRBJ1-1,TRBV18,CASFWGLGTEAFF,TGTGCCAGCTTTTGGGGTTTGGGCACTGAAGCTTTCTTT
TRBD2,-,TRBJ2-7,TRBV12-5,CASGLETSGRPQNYEQYF,TGTGCTAGTGGTTTGGAAACTAGCGGGAGACCTCAAAATTACGAGCAGTACTTC
-,many,TRBJ2-3,TRBV6-2/TRBV6-3,CASSSGVHLSTDTQYF,TGTGCCAGCAGTTCTGGGGTCCACCTAAGCACAGATACGCAGTATTTT
-,many,TRBJ2-3,TRBV7-2,CASSSRGMATQYF,TGTGCCAGCAGCTCAAGGGGGATGGCTACGCAGTATTTT
TRBD2,-,TRBJ2-1,TRBV12-3/TRBV12-4,CASSSLAGDRYNEQFF,TGTGCCAGCAGTTCTCTAGCGGGAGATCGGTACAATGAGCAGTTCTTC
TRBD2,many,TRBJ2-2,TRBV13,CASSLALAGVGTGELFF,TGTGCCAGCAGCTTGGCACTAGCGGGAGTCGGCACCGGGGAGCTGTTTTTT
-,many,TRBJ1-5,TRBV20-1,CSARDSNQPQHF,TGCAGTGCTAGGGATAGCAATCAGCCCCAGCATTTT
TRBD2,few,TRBJ2-2,TRBV10-1,CASSAKGGAGELFF,TGCGCCAGCAGTGCCAAGGGAGGGGCCGGGGAGCTGTTTTTT
-,-,TRBJ1-1,TRBV9,CASSGKGTEAFF,TGTGCCAGCAGCGGAAAAGGGACTGAAGCTTTCTTT
TRBD1,few,TRBJ2-1,TRBV29-1,CSAYRGYEDNEQFF,TGCAGCGCGTACAGGGGATATGAGGACAATGAGCAGTTCTTC
-,many,TRBJ2-2,TRBV7-2,CASSLDVGGLGTGELFF,TGTGCCAGCAGCTTAGATGTTGGGGGCCTGGGGACCGGGGAGCTGTTTTTT
TRBD1,-,TRBJ1-1,TRBV30,CAWQGVTGAFF,TGTGCCTGGCAGGGGGTCACTGGAGCTTTCTTT
TRBD1,many,TRBJ2-2,TRBV2,CASNSIGQGIGELFF,TGTGCCAGCAACTCTATCGGACAGGGGATCGGGGAGCTGTTTTTT
TRBD2,many,TRBJ2-1,TRBV11-2,CAGSTSGSGNEQFF,TGTGCCGGATCAACTAGCGGGAGTGGCAATGAGCAGTTCTTC
TRBD1,few,TRBJ2-7,TRBV6-1,CASPINPGQGALHSYEQYF,TGTGCGAGCCCGATTAATCCGGGACAGGGGGCTTTGCACTCCTACGAGCAGTACTTC
TRBD1,many,TRBJ1-5,TRBV27,CASSSLRTGWDQPQHF,TGTGCCAGCAGTTCCCTCCGGACAGGATGGGATCAGCCCCAGCATTTT
-,-,TRBJ2-1,TRBV4-3,CASSHLYNEQFF,TGCGCCAGCAGCCACCTATACAATGAGCAGTTCTTC
TRBD2,many,TRBJ2-1,TRBV5-4,CASSPPHAGGYNEQFF,TGTGCCAGCAGCCCCCCGCATGCGGGAGGCTACAATGAGCAGTTCTTC
-,few,TRBJ2-1,TRBV15,CATNLMTGNNEQFF,TGTGCCACCAACCTCATGACTGGAAACAATGAGCAGTTCTTC
-,-,TRBJ2-1,TRBV28,CASSLLLVGVAVNEQFF,TGTGCCAGCAGTTTATTGTTGGTTGGGGTAGCGGTCAATGAGCAGTTCTTC
-,-,TRBJ1-1,TRBV29-1,CSVPSQATEAFF,TGCAGCGTCCCCTCCCAGGCCACTGAAGCTTTCTTT
TRBD2,few,TRBJ2-5,TRBV7-3,CASSTGLAGAETQYF,TGTGCCAGCAGTACAGGACTAGCGGGGGCAGAGACCCAGTACTTC
TRBD1,-,TRBJ2-7,TRBV7-3,CASSLTATGSLEQYF,TGTGCCAGCAGCTTAACGGCGACAGGGAGCCTCGAGCAGTACTTC